These 15 T cell receptor beta chains originate from one sample sequenced in a study of T cells in Graves' hyperthyroidism and ophthalmopathy. Regions amplified from RNA transcripts were the TCR beta CDR3 regions. The TCR CDR3 first-round RT-PCR relied on the HTBI primer set. TCRdb fed the multiplex PCR reads into MiXCR, producing one record per CDR3 protein. Here the sample spans 300,000 to 450,000 distinct CDR3 sequences, roughly 20% being singletons. Sequences were obtained from blood. The receptors originated from a man in his late teens or twenties with Graves' ophthalmopathy.

This clonotype appeared many times. The V call is TRBV14, the J call TRBJ2-7; D gene uncertain. Deletions cut 5 bases from V and 3 bases from J, with 14 bases between. Germline-derived CDR1 and CDR2 are SGHDN and FVKESK. The CDR3 runs to 14 residues. The DNA for the CDR3 is TGTGCCAGCAGCGGCCGAGGATCAGGCTACGAGCAGTACTTC. It translates to CASSGRGSGYEQYF.

The V call is TRBV7-3, the J call TRBJ2-2; no definite D call. This CDR3 contains 15 residues. V gave up 1 base and J gave up 6 bases, with 12 bases separating them. Germline V gene sequence: CDR1 SGHTA, CDR2 FQGTGA. Written as DNA, the CDR3 is TGTGCCAGCAGCTTAAAGGGCGGCAAATCCGGGGAGCTGTTTTTT. Translated, it gives CASSLKGGKSGELFF.

This clonotype was observed at least ten times. V is TRBV5-6 and J is TRBJ2-3; D unclear. Germline V gene data show CDR1 as SGHDT and CDR2 as YYEEEE. The CDR3 loop spans 13 amino acids. Trimming pared 0 bases from V and 7 bases from J, leaving 9 bases between. The DNA for the CDR3 is TGTGCCAGCAGCTTGGATTCGGCGTATACGCAGTATTTT. Protein product: CASSLDSAYTQYF.

This clonotype was observed a few times. The J gene is TRBJ1-6, the V gene TRBV6-2 or TRBV6-3, with a tentative D call TRBD1 (5 bases). V gave up 7 bases and J gave up 10 bases, with 20 bases separating them. CDR3 size: 15 residues. The germline V gene has CDR1 MNHEY and CDR2 SVGEGT. CDR3 nucleotide sequence: TGTGCCAGCAACGCCATTCGGGGCCTTTGGTCACCCCTCCACTTT. Translation: CASNAIRGLWSPLHF.

This clonotype was seen at least ten times. The chain is built from TRBV20-1 and TRBJ2-3; D is unresolved. Germline CDR1 DFQATT, CDR2 SNEGSKA (reference sequence). The CDR3 covers 11 residues. V gave up 6 bases and J gave up 6 bases, with 10 bases separating them. The DNA of the CDR3 is TGCAGTGCCAGTTCGGTGGATACGCAGTATTTT. Protein: CSASSVDTQYF.

This clonotype has just a few counts. The chain recombines TRBV20-1 with TRBJ1-5; D ambiguous. Germline CDR1 reads DFQATT; CDR2 reads SNEGSKA (reference sequence). Trimming cost V 4 bases and J 5 bases, with 9 bases left between them. This CDR3 is 12 amino acids long. CDR3 sequence (DNA): TGCAGTGCTAAAACCGGTGATCAGCCCCAGCATTTT. It encodes CSAKTGDQPQHF.

Remarks on this clonotype: The junction departs from germline at one end; a sequencing error may be responsible. The rearrangement joins TRBV12-3 or TRBV12-4 to TRBJ2-4; TRBD1 matches 7 bases. This CDR3 has 15 residues. The CDR3 DNA follows: TGTGCCAGCAGTTTAGAAAACAGGGGAGCAAACATTCGGTACTTC. Its protein product is CASSLENRGANIRYF.

This clonotype occurred many times. The chain combines TRBV7-8 with TRBJ1-4; D remains unclear. V lost 1 base and J 6 bases, leaving 3 bases between the germline ends. The CDR3 runs to 12 residues. Germline CDR1 and CDR2: SGHVS and FQNEAQ. CDR3 region: CASSLDDEKLFF. CDR3 DNA: TGTGCCAGCAGCTTAGATGATGAAAAACTGTTTTTT.

This clonotype came up many times. This chain links TRBV24-1 with TRBJ2-7, with 8 positions matching TRBD1. The CDR3 consists of 15 residues. The V gene end was trimmed by 3 bases and the J gene end by 8 bases; junction bases not matched to a gene: 11. The germline CDR1 and CDR2 sequences are KGHDR and SFDVKD. This CDR3 is CATSDTGQGLGKQYF. CDR3 in DNA: TGTGCCACCAGTGATACCGGACAGGGCCTAGGAAAGCAGTACTTC.

This clonotype was detected many times. The rearrangement uses TRBV6-1 and TRBJ1-1; no firm D call. Trimming left V 5 bases short and J 5 bases short, with 12 bases between. The CDR3 loop spans 13 amino acids. The germline V gene has CDR1 MNHNS and CDR2 SASEGT. The DNA for the CDR3 is TGTGCCAGCAGTTACAGCGTTTCTACTGAAGCTTTCTTT. Translated, it gives CASSYSVSTEAFF.

This clonotype has just a few counts. The rearrangement links TRBV27 to TRBJ2-2, with 9 bases fitting TRBD2. This CDR3 has 14 residues. V was pared by 7 bases and J by 5 bases, with 5 bases of the junction left unmatched. The germline CDR1 and CDR2 sequences are MNHEY and SMNVEV (reference sequence). The CDR3 sequence: CASNVAGATGELFF. DNA for the CDR3: TGTGCCAGCAATGTAGCGGGGGCTACCGGGGAGCTGTTTTTT.

This clonotype was recorded at least ten times. J is TRBJ1-1 and V is TRBV5-1, with a weak D call TRBD1 (6 bases). In germline, CDR1 is SGHRS, CDR2 YFSETQ. The CDR3 runs to 13 residues. V gave up 8 bases and J gave up 2 bases, with 13 bases separating them. DNA for the CDR3: TGCGCCAGGGAGACGGACAGTAACACTGAAGCTTTCTTT. This translates into CARETDSNTEAFF.

This chain connects TRBV20-1 to TRBJ1-4; unclear D gene. V was clipped by 5 bases and J by 2 bases, with 15 bases between them. Germline CDR1 is DFQATT and CDR2 is SNEGSKA (reference sequence). The CDR3 contains 15 residues. CDR3 sequence: CSAVSPRRTNEKLFF. The CDR3 nucleotides are TGCAGTGCTGTAAGTCCGAGGCGGACTAATGAAAAACTGTTTTTT.

Worth noting for this clonotype: This may be a read error, as it is one base from a much larger clone. The J gene is TRBJ2-5, the V gene TRBV3-1; 7 positions match TRBD1. The CDR3 totals 14 residues. Germline CDR1 is LGHDT and CDR2 is YNNKEL (reference sequence). As DNA, the CDR3 is TGTGCCAGCAGCCGGGGACAGTTGCAAGAGACCCGGTACTTC. As protein: CASSRGQLQETRYF.

This sequence joins TRBV5-8 and TRBJ1-2; D unresolved. The germline V gene encodes CDR1 SGHTS and CDR2 YDEGEE. CDR3 length: 12 amino acids. V lost 2 bases to trimming and J lost 9 bases, with 11 bases between them. The CDR3 region has the DNA TGTGCCAGCAGCTTCAATGAGAGGAGCTACACCTTC. Amino acid sequence: CASSFNERSYTF.